This TCR beta chain is from a study of blood T cell repertoires in COVID-19. About the study: The study drew acute and convalescent COVID-19 samples from the United States, Italy and Spain. Sample material is recorded as cDNA or gDNA derived from T cells, B-cell-depleted T cells, or PBMCs.

Profiled with immunoSEQ multiplex PCR; TCRdb holds only in-frame clones, not every one. This sample yields 75,000 to 80,000 clones, of which around 84% are seen a single time; roughly 9.8% belongs to the top ten. Followed over time, Seattle patients had been enrolled while infection was active. The sequenced sample was peripheral blood. This TCR came from a man between 60 and 70 years old with COVID-19, enrolled during active disease.

The CDR3 is CAISPTSGSETQYF. CDR3 in DNA: TGTGCCATCAGCCCGACTAGTGGGTCAGAGACCCAGTACTTC. The gene calls are TRBV10-3 and TRBJ2-5, with D possibly matching TRBD2 (6 bases). Germline V gene sequence: CDR1 ENHRY, CDR2 SYGVKD. This CDR3 spans 14 amino acids. V shed 6 bases and J shed 4 bases, with 15 bases lying between them.